This T cell receptor (beta chain) was documented in a study of T cell repertoires in cytomegalovirus infection (dated by TCRdb to about 2019). Study-level background: Recently identified HLA-C-restricted CMV epitopes, whose presentation resists viral immunomodulation, were targeted by peptide stimulations together with well-studied HLA-B-restricted epitopes. Because public TCR beta signatures pointed to carriage of CMV infection together with the matching HLA type, the HLA type of each donor mattered for the analysis. Beyond this particular receptor, the publication reports: In both this cohort and an independent cohort of 350 or so donors, the cumulative frequency of public TCR beta family members distinguished carriers of CMV infection plus the relevant HLA type. The ex vivo response was dominated by HLA-C-restricted CMV-specific TCR beta clonotypes, which also provided the single most frequent clonotype in two of eight donors.

The instrument given in TCRdb is Illumina HiSeq 1500. TCRdb applied fastp at Q25 and MiXCR to the public reads, then kept only in-frame beta chains. Identical CDR3 proteins give one entry, which carries the most common genes and DNA. Here the sample has about 830,000 distinct CDR3 sequences; 30% to 35% occur a single time. 9.5% to 15% of the sample is held by the ten biggest clonotypes. CDR1 and CDR2 (MDHEN, SYDVKM) derive from the germline V gene. Deletion took 4 bases off V and 8 bases off J, with a span of 18 bases between the germline ends. The CDR3 goes from the cysteine to the phenylalanine over 15 residues. This entry keeps only the CDR3 DNA: 45 bases, framed from base 1. This sample's treatment or condition label indicates: in vitro stimulation with specific CMV peptide epitopes to enrich CMV-specific T cells. In its sample, this clonotype was seen a few times. What antigen it recognizes has not been identified. The input lacks base qualities; no much larger clone sits a single base away.

The TCR originated in a human donor in good health (CMV status not recorded). Some clones in this sample may be carry-over from other donors' samples. The sequences come from cultured CD8+ T cells from PBMCs, collected from culture after CMV antigen stimulation. This chain is built from TRBV28 and TRBJ2-1; TRBD2 could be the D gene, as 7 bases match. The DNA reads as follows: TGTGCCAGCAGTTCAGGGGACTATCTGGCGTATGAGCAGTTCTTC. It translates as CASSSGDYLAYEQFF.